The next 8 T cell receptor beta chains were all read from a single sample in a study of blood T cell repertoires in COVID-19. This table comes from immunoSEQ multiplex PCR, and its TCRdb copy is limited to in-frame clones, with some not included. The data contain about 420,000 clones, roughly 89% of them singletons. Sequencing was carried out using peripheral blood. The receptors come from a man between 18 and 29 years old with COVID-19, enrolled during active disease.

The genes are TRBV6-5 and TRBJ1-2, with TRBD1 matching over 8 bases. Trimming took 6 bases from V and 2 from J; bases not matched to a gene: 8. The CDR3 consists of 15 residues. The germline V gene has CDR1 MNHEY and CDR2 SVGAGI. As DNA, the CDR3 is TGTGCCAGCAGCGGATGGACAGGGATCAACTATGGCTACACCTTC. Amino acids: CASSGWTGINYGYTF.

The chain combines TRBV11-2 with TRBJ2-7; TRBD2 matches 9 bases. This CDR3 is 13 amino acids long. V dropped 1 base and J dropped 6; count of bases not matched to a gene: 1. The germline V gene has CDR1 SGHAT and CDR2 FQNNGV. This CDR3 is CASSLGSGSEQYF. The DNA for the CDR3 is TGTGCCAGCAGCTTAGGTAGCGGGAGCGAGCAGTACTTC.

This chain connects TRBV19 to TRBJ1-1; TRBD1 matches at 7 bases. Germline V gene data show CDR1 as LNHDA and CDR2 as SQIVND (reference sequence). The junction had 5 bases not matched to a gene; V was cut back by 4 bases and J by 0 bases. This CDR3 is built from 15 residues. CDR3 residues: CASSTKTGLNTEAFF. As DNA, the CDR3 is TGTGCCAGTAGTACTAAGACAGGGTTGAACACTGAAGCTTTCTTT. The entire variable domain, with the rest obtained from reference TRBV19 and TRBJ1-1, is as follows: DGGITQSPKYLFRKEGQNVTLSCEQNLNHDAMYWYRQDPGQGLRLIYYSQIVNDFQKGDIAEGYSVSREKKESFPLTVTSAQKNPTAFYLCASSTKTGLNTEAFFGQGTRLTVV.

This chain uses TRBV2 with TRBJ2-3; 7 bases fit TRBD2. The CDR3 loop spans 13 amino acids. The germline V gene has CDR1 SNHLY and CDR2 FYNNEI. V shed 3 bases and J 6 bases; nucleotides not matched to a gene: 3. CDR3 region: CASSEAGEDTQYF. The CDR3 nucleotides read TGTGCCAGCAGTGAGGCGGGAGAGGATACGCAGTATTTT.

The gene calls are TRBV24-1 and TRBJ1-2; D possibly corresponds to TRBD1 (6 bases). V dropped 4 bases and J dropped 4 bases, with 15 bases sitting between them. Germline CDR1 and CDR2: KGHDR and SFDVKD. The CDR3 loop spans 15 amino acids. The CDR3, as DNA: TGTGCCACCAGTGACCAGGCGGGGGGCTCCTATGGCTACACCTTC. This codes for CATSDQAGGSYGYTF.

This clone has a single count. This sequence joins TRBV29-1 and TRBJ2-7; possible D gene TRBD2, 5 bases. This CDR3 comprises 13 residues. The germline V and J ends were trimmed by 4 bases and 1 base, with 11 bases remaining between them. Germline CDR1 and CDR2: SQVTM and ANQGSEA. CDR3 residues: CSVAPGGSYEQYF. DNA for the CDR3: TGCAGCGTTGCCCCCGGCGGGTCCTACGAGCAGTACTTC.

This chain joins TRBV3-1 (or the pseudogene TRBV3-2) and TRBJ2-3; 9 bases are shared with TRBD2. The CDR3 is 17 amino acids. The germline V gene encodes CDR1 LGHDT and CDR2 YNNKEL (reference sequence). J gave up 2 bases and V 4 bases, and 10 bases lay outside the gene matches. For the CDR3, the DNA is TGTGCCAGCAGCCCAGATAGCGGGAGACTGGTCACAGATACGCAGTATTTT. This sequence encodes CASSPDSGRLVTDTQYF.

The J gene is TRBJ1-2, the V gene TRBV5-5; TRBD1 matches at 12 bases. This CDR3 has 17 residues. Per the germline V gene, CDR1 is SGHKS and CDR2 is YYEKEE (reference sequence). V trimming: 1 base; J trimming: 4 bases; junction bases outside the gene matches: 8. The chain's CDR3 is CASSLLGTGGAGYGYTF. CDR3 in DNA: TGTGCCAGCAGCTTGCTCGGGACAGGGGGCGCCGGCTATGGCTACACCTTC.